This T cell receptor beta chain originates from a study of T cell changes during pregnancy in multiple sclerosis. V was clipped by 5 bases and J by 1 base; unmatched bases: 7. The germline CDR1 and CDR2 sequences are SGHVS and FNYEAQ. The CDR3 extends over 15 amino acids. Profiling relied on immunoSEQ multiplex PCR, and the TCRdb table lists in-frame clones only, not all of them. The table includes tens of thousands of clones, 85% to 95% detected once. This receptor was obtained from a female donor with multiple sclerosis, enrolled in a pregnancy study. The chain has TRBV7-6 and TRBJ1-1, with 7 bases lining up with TRBD1. Sequences were derived from peripheral blood, sampled in the third trimester of pregnancy. CDR3 sequence (DNA): TGTGCCAGCAGCGCTCGACAGGGAGCGAACACTGAAGCTTTCTTT. This encodes CASSARQGANTEAFF. Supplemented by reference TRBV7-6 and TRBJ1-1, the full variable domain reads GAGVSQSPRYKVTKRGQDVALRCDPISGHVSLYWYRQALGQGPEFLTYFNYEAQQDKSGLPNDRFSAERPEGSISTLTIQRTEQRDSAMYRCASSARQGANTEAFFGQGTRLTVV.